These 20 T cell receptor beta chains came from one sample sequenced in a study of identical twins. One entry per CDR3 protein results from TCRdb running MiXCR on the 5' RACE reads. Seen here are about 300,000 distinct CDR3 sequences, over 9% observed once, and the top ten hold roughly 7%. This sample was also put to use in a study of yellow fever vaccine responses in identical twins.

The sample was CD8+ T cells sorted from blood. The receptors derive from a woman between 18 and 29 years old in good health.

This clonotype has more than one count but fewer than ten. V and J are TRBV10-3 and TRBJ2-7; D possibly corresponds to TRBD2 (6 bases). V dropped 6 bases and J dropped 2 bases, with 11 bases sitting between them. Germline V gene sequence: CDR1 ENHRY, CDR2 SYGVKD. The CDR3 has 13 amino acids. DNA of the CDR3: TGTGCCATCAGCCAGCGCGGGGCCTACGAGCAGTACGTC. Encoded protein: CAISQRGAYEQYV.

In its sample, this clonotype was seen once. This chain connects TRBV5-6 to TRBJ2-5, with 7 nucleotides matching TRBD1. Per the germline V gene, CDR1 is SGHDT and CDR2 is YYEEEE. CDR3 length equals 13 residues. V gave up 2 bases and J gave up 5 bases; unmatched junction bases: 3. The CDR3 nucleotides read TGTGCCAGCAGCTTTCTACAGGGGGAGACCCAGTACTTC. This translates into CASSFLQGETQYF.

This clonotype was detected only a few times. The chain couples TRBV28 to TRBJ2-5; D is unclear. Trimming cost V 5 bases and J 0 bases, with 13 bases left between them. CDR1 is MDHEN, CDR2 SYDVKM, per germline. The CDR3 has 15 amino acids. The CDR3 region has the DNA TGTGCCAGCAGTCCCCGCCGATTGTACCAAGAGACCCAGTACTTC. Translation: CASSPRRLYQETQYF.

CDR3 region: CASSQEGYGEQFF. The CDR3 bases are TGTGCCAGCAGCCAAGAGGGGTACGGGGAGCAGTTCTTC. The chain has TRBV3-1 and TRBJ2-1; the D is unclear. Per the germline V gene, CDR1 is LGHDT and CDR2 is YNNKEL (reference sequence). The CDR3 spans 13 residues. V dropped 0 bases and J dropped 10 bases, with 10 bases sitting between them.

This clonotype was observed a handful of times. The chain combines TRBV7-9 with TRBJ2-3; TRBD1 aligns across 7 bases. Germline trimming cut 5 bases from V and 3 bases from J; bases unmatched to any gene: 8. Germline lookup yields CDR1 SEHNR and CDR2 FQNEAQ (reference sequence). This CDR3 has 15 residues. CDR3 sequence (DNA): TGTGCCAGCAGCCGCATCACAGGGGTAACAGATACGCAGTATTTT. This codes for CASSRITGVTDTQYF.

This rearrangement joins TRBV5-1 to TRBJ2-3; 15 nucleotides line up with TRBD2. The CDR3 spans 18 residues. Unmatched junction bases numbered 6, after V lost 1 base and J lost 3 bases. Germline V gives CDR1 SGHRS, CDR2 YFSETQ. The CDR3 DNA follows: TGCGCCAGCAGCTTGAGTGGACTAGCGGGGGGGCCGACAGATACGCAGTATTTT. It codes for CASSLSGLAGGPTDTQYF.

The J gene is TRBJ1-1, the V gene TRBV19; a weak D match, TRBD1 (5 bases). Per germline, CDR1 LNHDA and CDR2 SQIVND (reference sequence). The V end lost 5 bases, the J end lost 5 bases, and 15 bases lay between the germline ends. The CDR3 has 14 residues. CDR3 region: CASSVWDAKTEAFF. CDR3 sequence (DNA): TGTGCCAGTAGTGTTTGGGACGCCAAAACTGAAGCTTTCTTT.

The rearrangement joins TRBV7-9 to TRBJ2-3; 8 bases are a match to TRBD1. CDR3 length: 16 residues. Germline trimming cut 5 bases from V and 3 bases from J; bases unmatched to any gene: 10. Germline V lookup: CDR1 SEHNR, CDR2 FQNEAQ (reference sequence). The CDR3 loop is CASSPRGPMITDTQYF. Written as DNA, the CDR3 is TGTGCCAGCAGCCCCAGGGGGCCCATGATTACAGATACGCAGTATTTT.

This sequence joins TRBV27 and TRBJ2-3; a weak D match, TRBD1 (8 bases). V lost 6 bases to trimming and J lost 3 bases, with 16 bases between them. The germline V gene encodes CDR1 MNHEY and CDR2 SMNVEV (reference sequence). The CDR3 contains 15 residues. CDR3 nucleotide sequence: TGTGCCAGCAGACCCAGGGGGCGGGGGACAGATACGCAGTATTTT. The encoded protein is CASRPRGRGTDTQYF.

This clonotype appeared a few times. V is TRBV4-1 and J is TRBJ1-1; 8 bases fit TRBD1. This CDR3 has 16 residues. V dropped 2 bases and J dropped 5; count of bases not matched to a gene: 10. Per germline, CDR1 MGHRA and CDR2 YSYEKL. In DNA form, the CDR3 reads TGCGCCAGCAGCCAACGGACAGGGTTGAGTCAGACTGAAGCTTTCTTT. This codes for CASSQRTGLSQTEAFF.

This clonotype has only a few counts. V gene TRBV5-5 combines with J gene TRBJ1-2; D is unresolved. This CDR3 contains 17 residues. In germline, CDR1 is SGHKS, CDR2 YYEKEE (reference sequence). The V end was cut by 2 bases, the J end by 1 base, with 18 bases between. The CDR3, as DNA: TGTGCCAGCAGCTTCCCCCTATCTACAACCCTTAACTATGGCTACACCTTC. Amino acids: CASSFPLSTTLNYGYTF.

This clonotype has more than one count but fewer than ten. The genes are TRBV28 and TRBJ1-1; possibly TRBD1 for D (6 bases). This CDR3 has 14 residues. Trimming cost V 5 bases and J 4 bases, with 14 bases left between them. The germline CDR1 and CDR2 sequences are MDHEN and SYDVKM. CDR3 bases: TGTGCCAGCAGTCTTACAGGGCTGGGCACTGAAGCTTTCTTT. Protein: CASSLTGLGTEAFF.

The CDR3 DNA follows: TGTGCTAGTGGTTTGGTCGGCAGGGATGGCTACACCTTC. As protein: CASGLVGRDGYTF. V and J are TRBV12-5 and TRBJ1-2; the D gene is possibly TRBD1 (5 bases). This CDR3 is built from 13 residues. The germline V gene has CDR1 LGHNT and CDR2 FRNRAP. With 0 bases removed from V and 6 bases from J, the gap between germline ends came to 8 bases.

A few counts support this clonotype. This rearrangement joins TRBV9 to TRBJ2-3, with TRBD2 matching 9 bases. The V segment lost 4 bases and the J segment 5 bases; nucleotides outside the gene matches: 14. Germline V gives CDR1 SGDLS, CDR2 YYNGEE. There are 17 residues in the CDR3. CDR3 DNA sequence: TGTGCCAGCAGCCCCACCTCCGCGGGAGGGCCAATAGATACGCAGTATTTT. This gives the protein CASSPTSAGGPIDTQYF.

A few counts support this clonotype. The chain joins TRBV11-1 to TRBJ2-1; 11 nucleotides line up with TRBD2. The V segment lost 5 bases and the J segment 0 bases; nucleotides outside the gene matches: 9. CDR3 length: 18 residues. From germline, CDR1 is SGHAT and CDR2 FQDESV (reference sequence). DNA for the CDR3: TGTGCCAGCAGCGCAGGGACTAGCGGACAGAGCTCCTACAATGAGCAGTTCTTC. This encodes CASSAGTSGQSSYNEQFF.

This clonotype was seen a few times. The chain combines TRBV5-1 with TRBJ2-5, with 7 nucleotides matching TRBD1. After removal of 7 bases from V and 3 bases from J, the junction contained 6 bases not matched to a gene. The CDR3 sequence is 13 residues long. Germline lookup yields CDR1 SGHRS and CDR2 YFSETQ. CDR3 DNA: TGCGCCAGCCCTGACAGGGTAGAAGAGACCCAGTACTTC. This gives the protein CASPDRVEETQYF. Full variable domain (missing parts from reference TRBV5-1 and TRBJ2-5): KAGVTQTPRYLIKTRGQQVTLSCSPISGHRSVSWYQQTPGQGLQFLFEYFSETQRNKGNFPGRFSGRQFSNSRSEMNVSTLELGDSALYLCASPDRVEETQYFGPGTRLLVL.

The genes are TRBV20-1 and TRBJ2-5, with 7 bases identical to TRBD1. V lost 6 bases to trimming and J lost 7 bases; unmatched junction nucleotides: 8. This CDR3 comprises 12 residues. Germline CDR1 is DFQATT and CDR2 is SNEGSKA (reference sequence). The chain's CDR3 is CSAQTGLPTQYF. The CDR3 DNA reads as TGCAGTGCCCAGACAGGGTTGCCGACCCAGTACTTC.

Only a few counts were recorded for this clonotype. The chain links TRBV7-7 to TRBJ2-5, with TRBD1 as a possible D gene (6 bases). The CDR3 has 14 residues. V was trimmed by 5 bases and J by 4 bases, leaving 14 bases between them. The V gene's germline CDR1 is SSHAT and CDR2 FNYEAQ (reference sequence). The CDR3 DNA is TGTGCCAGCAGCCCAAGTCCAGGGGCAGAGACCCAGTACTTC. Translation gives CASSPSPGAETQYF. Full variable domain (outside the CDR3, taken from reference TRBV7-7 and TRBJ2-5): GAGVSQSPRYKVTKRGQDVTLRCDPISSHATLYWYQQALGQGPEFLTYFNYEAQPDKSGLPSDRFSAERPEGSISTLTIQRTEQRDSAMYRCASSPSPGAETQYFGPGTRLLVL.

This clonotype came up a few times. The chain combines TRBV14 with TRBJ2-7, with D tentatively TRBD1 or TRBD2 (6 bases each). CDR1 and CDR2 (germline): SGHDN, FVKESK. Trimming pared 1 base from V and 2 bases from J, leaving 27 bases between. The CDR3 has 20 residues. The CDR3 here is CASSQVGMIGGGRTAYEQYF. The CDR3 DNA sequence: TGTGCCAGCAGCCAAGTAGGGATGATCGGTGGGGGGCGGACCGCCTACGAGCAGTACTTC.

This clonotype was counted between two and nine times. V is TRBV12-3 or TRBV12-4 and J is TRBJ1-3, with 10 bases that match TRBD1. V gave up 6 bases and J gave up 3 bases; unmatched junction bases: 11. There are 17 residues in the CDR3. Here the CDR3 reads CASRDPTGGAYGNTIYF. CDR3 coding DNA: TGTGCCAGCAGGGACCCGACAGGGGGCGCATATGGAAACACCATATATTTT.